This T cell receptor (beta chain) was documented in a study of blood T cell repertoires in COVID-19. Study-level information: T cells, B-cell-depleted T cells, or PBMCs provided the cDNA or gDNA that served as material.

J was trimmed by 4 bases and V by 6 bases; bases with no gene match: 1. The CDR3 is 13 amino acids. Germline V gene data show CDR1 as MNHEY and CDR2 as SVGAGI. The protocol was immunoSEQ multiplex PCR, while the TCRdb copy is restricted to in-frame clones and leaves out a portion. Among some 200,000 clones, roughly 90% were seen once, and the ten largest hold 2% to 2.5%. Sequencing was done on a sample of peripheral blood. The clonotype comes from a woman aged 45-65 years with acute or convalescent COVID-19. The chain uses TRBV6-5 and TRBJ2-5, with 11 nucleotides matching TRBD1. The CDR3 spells CASRGTGGETQYF. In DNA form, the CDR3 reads TGTGCCAGCAGGGGGACAGGGGGAGAGACCCAGTACTTC.